These T cell receptor beta chains were read from a single sample in a study of regulatory T cells in long-lasting Graves disease. One entry per CDR3 protein, called by TCRdb with MiXCR from the multiplex PCR reads. Here the sample spans around 400,000 distinct CDR3 sequences, less than 30% being singletons. The sample was peripheral blood mononuclear cells (PBMCs), taken when the disease was refractory, from a patient treated with antithyroid drugs. The receptor source for this set is a woman in her thirties or forties with Graves disease. CDR3s include the opening cysteine and the closing phenylalanine or tryptophan. The order of the fields is clone size, D gene, V gene, J gene, CDR3 DNA, CDR3 protein. D genes are given only for firm matches. Expanded clones are given a class, and other clones once, few, many or no size at all.

size: few; D: TRBD1; V: TRBV6-1; J: TRBJ1-3; DNA: TGTGCCAGCAGTGAAGCGCTCTCGGGGGGACAGTCCGGAAACACCATATATTTT; CDR3: CASSEALSGGQSGNTIYF
size: many; D: .; V: TRBV20-1; J: TRBJ1-2; DNA: TGCAGTGCTAGAAAGGGGAGAGTCTATGGCTACACCTTC; CDR3: CSARKGRVYGYTF
size: .; D: TRBD1; V: TRBV7-9; J: TRBJ2-7; DNA: TGTGCCAGCACCATGGACAGGGGGCCCTACTACGAGCAGTACTTC; CDR3: CASTMDRGPYYEQYF
size: many; D: TRBD1; V: TRBV12-3/TRBV12-4; J: TRBJ2-7; DNA: TGTGCCAGCACCCCGGGACAGGGGTCCTACGAGCAGTACTTC; CDR3: CASTPGQGSYEQYF
size: many; D: TRBD1; V: TRBV6-5; J: TRBJ1-2; DNA: TGTGCCAGCAGTTACGGGCCAGGGGGCAACTATGGCTACACCTTC; CDR3: CASSYGPGGNYGYTF
size: .; D: TRBD2; V: TRBV6-5; J: TRBJ2-2; DNA: TGTGCCAGCAGTTACCAAACTAGCGGGAGGGCCTTAACCGGGGAGCTGTTTTTT; CDR3: CASSYQTSGRALTGELFF
size: .; D: .; V: TRBV20-1; J: TRBJ2-3; DNA: TGCAGGGGAGAAGATACGCAGTATTTT; CDR3: CRGEDTQYF
size: many; D: TRBD2; V: TRBV29-1; J: TRBJ2-2; DNA: TGCAGCGTTGTTGATAGCGGGAGGGCAGGAACCGGGGAGCTGTTTTTT; CDR3: CSVVDSGRAGTGELFF
size: many; D: .; V: TRBV2; J: TRBJ2-5; DNA: TGTGCCAGCAGTGCCATGGGAGAGACCCAGTACTTC; CDR3: CASSAMGETQYF
size: .; D: .; V: TRBV6-1; J: TRBJ1-3; DNA: TGTGCCTCTCGTCGGGGGGGACCGAACTCTGGAAACACCATATATTTT; CDR3: CASRRGGPNSGNTIYF
size: .; D: .; V: TRBV20-1; J: TRBJ2-1; DNA: TGCAGTGCTAGCCGGTTGGCCTACAATGAGCAGTTCTTC; CDR3: CSASRLAYNEQFF
size: few; D: TRBD1; V: TRBV19; J: TRBJ1-2; DNA: TGTGCCAGTAGCCCTGGGACAGGGGTTAGATATGGCTACACCTTC; CDR3: CASSPGTGVRYGYTF
size: many; D: .; V: TRBV28; J: TRBJ2-2; DNA: TGTGCCAGCAGTCCCTCCGGGAGAACTACCGGGGAGCTGTTTTTT; CDR3: CASSPSGRTTGELFF
size: .; D: TRBD2; V: TRBV27; J: TRBJ2-7; DNA: TGTGCCAGCAGTGCCCTAGCTTTCCGGGAGGGCTCCTACGAGCAGTACTTC; CDR3: CASSALAFREGSYEQYF
size: few; D: .; V: TRBV3-1; J: TRBJ2-7; DNA: TGTGCCAGCAGCCCTGGGGGGAGCGGCCTCTCCTACGAGCAGTACTTC; CDR3: CASSPGGSGLSYEQYF
size: .; D: .; V: TRBV6-2/TRBV6-3; J: TRBJ2-2; DNA: TGTGCCAGCAGTTACTTGGGGGGGAACACCGGGGAGCTGTTTTTT; CDR3: CASSYLGGNTGELFF
size: .; D: .; V: TRBV4-1; J: TRBJ1-1; DNA: TGCGCCAGCAGCCAAGATCTTCTGGGAATACAGGGAGAAGCTTTCTTT; CDR3: CASSQDLLGIQGEAFF
size: many; D: TRBD2; V: TRBV10-3; J: TRBJ2-7; DNA: TGTGCCATCAGTGACGGCGGGAGGGCCTACGAGCAGTACTTC; CDR3: CAISDGGRAYEQYF
size: many; D: .; V: TRBV10-1; J: TRBJ2-2; DNA: TGCGCAATTACCGGGCTACTTCCAACCGGGGAGCTGTTTTTT; CDR3: CAITGLLPTGELFF
size: few; D: .; V: TRBV4-2; J: TRBJ2-5; DNA: TGTGCCAGCAGCCAAGGTATGGAGGTAGAGACCCAGTACTTC; CDR3: CASSQGMEVETQYF
size: few; D: TRBD2; V: TRBV7-9; J: TRBJ2-7; DNA: TGTGCCAGCAGCTTAGGTAGCGGGGACTCCTACGAGCAGTACTTC; CDR3: CASSLGSGDSYEQYF
size: .; D: TRBD1; V: TRBV27; J: TRBJ1-4; DNA: TGTGCCAGCAGTGACAGGGAGGGGGAAAAACTGCTTTTT; CDR3: CASSDREGEKLLF
size: .; D: TRBD2; V: TRBV3-1; J: TRBJ2-1; DNA: TGTGCCAGCAGCACGTACGCTGGAGTAGCGGGAGCTGTATACAATGAGCAGTTCTTC; CDR3: CASSTYAGVAGAVYNEQFF
size: .; D: TRBD2; V: TRBV28; J: TRBJ2-1; DNA: TGTGCCAGCGAAAGTCCTAGCGGGTTAGTAGGTGAGCAGTTCTTC; CDR3: CASESPSGLVGEQFF
size: many; D: TRBD2; V: TRBV28; J: TRBJ2-2; DNA: TGTGCCAGCGAGGGTAGGGGACTAGCGGGACTGAACACCGGGGAGCTGTTTTTT; CDR3: CASEGRGLAGLNTGELFF
size: .; D: .; V: TRBV5-1; J: TRBJ2-7; DNA: TGCGCCAGCAGCTTGATGGGGCTTCCCTACGAGCAGTACTTC; CDR3: CASSLMGLPYEQYF
size: many; D: .; V: TRBV29-1; J: TRBJ2-7; DNA: TGCAGCGTTGTTACAGGAACCTACGAGCAGTACTTC; CDR3: CSVVTGTYEQYF
size: many; D: TRBD1; V: TRBV28; J: TRBJ1-5; DNA: TGTGCCAGCAGTTTAGGAGACAGGGTTAGCAATCAGCCCCAGCATTTT; CDR3: CASSLGDRVSNQPQHF
size: .; D: TRBD1; V: TRBV7-9; J: TRBJ1-1; DNA: TGTGCCAGCAGCTGGGGACAGGGGGCCGCTGAAGCTTTCTTT; CDR3: CASSWGQGAAEAFF
size: .; D: .; V: TRBV10-3; J: TRBJ1-5; DNA: TGTGCCATCAGTGGAGGGGTAGCCAATCAGCCCCAGCATTTT; CDR3: CAISGGVANQPQHF
size: many; D: .; V: TRBV10-2; J: TRBJ2-2; DNA: TGCGCCAGCGAAAGCGGGTCGAACACCGGGGAGCTGTTTTTT; CDR3: CASESGSNTGELFF
size: .; D: .; V: TRBV11-3; J: TRBJ2-1; DNA: TGTGCCAGCAGCCTGAAATACAACGATGAGCAGTTCTTC; CDR3: CASSLKYNDEQFF
size: many; D: .; V: TRBV3-1; J: TRBJ2-5; DNA: TGTGCCAGCAGCCAAGGGAGGCTATGGACCCAGTACTTC; CDR3: CASSQGRLWTQYF
size: .; D: .; V: TRBV5-1; J: TRBJ1-1; DNA: TGCGCCAGCAGCCCGGGTTTCGGGTTGAACACTGAAGCTTTCTTT; CDR3: CASSPGFGLNTEAFF
size: .; D: .; V: TRBV18; J: TRBJ1-6; DNA: TGTGCCAGCTCCCCGACGGACAGTCCCGATTCACCCCTCCACTTT; CDR3: CASSPTDSPDSPLHF
size: .; D: .; V: TRBV5-1; J: TRBJ1-6; DNA: TGCGCCAGCAGCTTGGGGTATCAGGGGATCGGTTCACCCCTCCACTTT; CDR3: CASSLGYQGIGSPLHF
size: many; D: .; V: TRBV28; J: TRBJ1-4; DNA: TGTGCCAGCAGTTCTGGTGGGACTAATGAAAAACTGTTTTTT; CDR3: CASSSGGTNEKLFF
size: many; D: TRBD2; V: TRBV28; J: TRBJ2-7; DNA: TGTGCCAGCAGTGTTGGGGGGGGGAAGTACTTC; CDR3: CASSVGGGKYF
size: many; D: .; V: TRBV12-3/TRBV12-4; J: TRBJ1-1; DNA: TGTGCCAGCGTTATCAGGGGAAACACTGAAGCTTTCTTT; CDR3: CASVIRGNTEAFF
size: many; D: .; V: TRBV28; J: TRBJ1-5; DNA: TGTGCCAGCATGAAATTCGAAGCCCAGCATTTT; CDR3: CASMKFEAQHF
size: once; D: TRBD1; V: TRBV19; J: TRBJ1-5; DNA: TGTGCCAGTAGTCCAACCCGGGACAGGGTGTTCCAGCCCCAGCATTTT; CDR3: CASSPTRDRVFQPQHF
size: few; D: TRBD2; V: TRBV5-1; J: TRBJ2-5; DNA: TGCGCCAGCAGCTTGGCCGAGGCTAGCGGGAGTGATTGGGAGACCCAGTACTTC; CDR3: CASSLAEASGSDWETQYF
size: .; D: .; V: TRBV18; J: TRBJ1-4; DNA: TGTGCCAGCTCAACCGGGACTGCAACTAATGAAAAACTGTTTTTT; CDR3: CASSTGTATNEKLFF
size: .; D: TRBD2; V: TRBV2; J: TRBJ2-1; DNA: TGTGCCAGCAGCCCCCATGCGACTAGCGGGAGCAATGAGCAGTTCTTC; CDR3: CASSPHATSGSNEQFF
size: .; D: .; V: TRBV7-3; J: TRBJ2-2; DNA: TGTGCCAGCAGCTTAGGGAGACTAGTGAACACCGGGGAGCTGTTTTTT; CDR3: CASSLGRLVNTGELFF
size: many; D: .; V: TRBV11-1; J: TRBJ2-7; DNA: TGTGCCAGCAGCTTATTTTGGGGGTCGGACTACGAGCAGTACTTC; CDR3: CASSLFWGSDYEQYF
size: few; D: .; V: TRBV29-1; J: TRBJ2-5; DNA: TGCAGCGTTACGGGTCCATTCCTCGAGACCCAGTACTTC; CDR3: CSVTGPFLETQYF